This T cell receptor (beta chain) emerged from a study of T cells in Graves' hyperthyroidism and ophthalmopathy. About the research overall: Peripheral blood was secured at the point of initial diagnosis, before any treatment.

What was amplified from RNA transcripts were TCR beta CDR3 regions. The study used the HTBI primer set for a first-round RT-PCR of the TCR CDR3. One entry per CDR3 protein results from TCRdb running MiXCR on the multiplex PCR reads. The sample yields some 500,000 distinct CDR3 sequences, roughly a quarter seen once. For this clonotype: Its antigen is not known.

The source of the PBMCs was 10 ml of fresh peripheral blood. The study, taken as a whole, reports: For ophthalmopathy, model prediction preceded onset by a median around six months. Also found in blood were most expanded thyroid clonotypes above 0.001.

CDR1 is MNHEY, CDR2 SMNVEV, per germline (reference sequence). The CDR3 loop spans 16 amino acids. V was pared by 3 bases and J by 2 bases, with 14 bases between. The clonotype was recovered from a woman aged 25-40 years with Graves' ophthalmopathy. The sequencing input was blood. The chain joins TRBV27 to TRBJ1-5; no clear D. CDR3 bases: TGTGCCAGCAGTTTGGCCCCCCGGATGGGCAATCAGCCCCAGCATTTT. Residues: CASSLAPRMGNQPQHF.